This entry concerns a single TCR beta chain. The repertoire was sequenced with immunoSEQ multiplex PCR; TCRdb's copy has only in-frame clones and lacks some. Among about 200,000 clones listed, just over 85% were seen once. Trimming removed 3 bases from V and 3 bases from J, with 3 bases in between. The V gene's germline CDR1 is LNHDA and CDR2 SQIVND (reference sequence). The CDR3 loop spans 12 amino acids. The sample belongs to a study of blood T cell repertoires in COVID-19. As for the study in general: T cells, B-cell-depleted T cells, or PBMCs provided the cDNA or gDNA that served as material.

This study enrolled people aged 18 to 89 from about two dozen US geographic areas. What was sequenced was PBMCs or T cells enriched from blood (not recorded which). The J gene is TRBJ2-1, the V gene TRBV19; D gene ambiguous. The clonotype originates from a woman aged 40 to 50 with acute COVID-19. CDR3 in DNA: TGTGCCAGTAGTATCTACTACAATGAGCAGTTCTTC. Translation gives CASSIYYNEQFF.